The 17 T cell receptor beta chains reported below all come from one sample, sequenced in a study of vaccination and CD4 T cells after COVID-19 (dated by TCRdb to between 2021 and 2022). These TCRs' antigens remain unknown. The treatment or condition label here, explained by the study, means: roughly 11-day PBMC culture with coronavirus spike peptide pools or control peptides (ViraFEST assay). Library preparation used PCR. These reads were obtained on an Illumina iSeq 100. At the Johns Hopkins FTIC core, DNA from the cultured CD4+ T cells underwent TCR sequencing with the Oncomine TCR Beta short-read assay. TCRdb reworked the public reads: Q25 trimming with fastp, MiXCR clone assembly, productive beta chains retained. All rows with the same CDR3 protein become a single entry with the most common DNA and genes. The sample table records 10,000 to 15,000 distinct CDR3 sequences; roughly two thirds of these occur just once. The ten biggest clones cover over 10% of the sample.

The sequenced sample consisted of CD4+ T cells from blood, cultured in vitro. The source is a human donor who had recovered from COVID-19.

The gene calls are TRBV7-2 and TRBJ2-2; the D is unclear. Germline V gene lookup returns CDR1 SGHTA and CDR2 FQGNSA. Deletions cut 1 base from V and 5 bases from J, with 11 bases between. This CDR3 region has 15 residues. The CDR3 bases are TGTGCCAGCAGCTTAGGCAGGATGGGAACCGGGGAGCTGTTTTTT. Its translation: CASSLGRMGTGELFF.

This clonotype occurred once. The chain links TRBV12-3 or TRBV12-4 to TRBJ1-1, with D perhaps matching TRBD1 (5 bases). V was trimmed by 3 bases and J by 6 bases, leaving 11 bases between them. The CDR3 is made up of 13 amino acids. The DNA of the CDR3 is TGTGCCAGCAGTTTTCTGAGGGGCGCTGAAGCTTTCTTT. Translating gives CASSFLRGAEAFF.

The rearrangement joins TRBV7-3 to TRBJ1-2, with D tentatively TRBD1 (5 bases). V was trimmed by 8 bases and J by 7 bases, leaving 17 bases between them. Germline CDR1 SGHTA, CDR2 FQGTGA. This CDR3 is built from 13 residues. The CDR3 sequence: CASGVPGPLGYTF. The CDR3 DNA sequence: TGTGCCAGCGGCGTCCCAGGGCCCCTTGGCTACACCTTC.

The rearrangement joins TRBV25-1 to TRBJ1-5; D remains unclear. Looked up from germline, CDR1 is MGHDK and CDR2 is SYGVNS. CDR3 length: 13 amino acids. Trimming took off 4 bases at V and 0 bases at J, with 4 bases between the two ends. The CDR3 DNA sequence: TGTGCCAGCAGTGGACATAGCAATCAGCCCCAGCATTTT. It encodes CASSGHSNQPQHF.

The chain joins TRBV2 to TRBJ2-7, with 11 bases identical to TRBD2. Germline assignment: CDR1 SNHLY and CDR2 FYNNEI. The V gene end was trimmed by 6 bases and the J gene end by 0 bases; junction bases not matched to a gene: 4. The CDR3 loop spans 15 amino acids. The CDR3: CASRRTSGSSYEQYF. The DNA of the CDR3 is TGTGCCAGCAGGCGAACTAGCGGGAGCTCCTACGAGCAGTACTTC. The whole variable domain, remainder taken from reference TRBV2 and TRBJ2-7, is EPEVTQTPSHQVTQMGQEVILRCVPISNHLYFYWYRQILGQKVEFLVSFYNNEISEKSEIFDDQFSVERPDGSNFTLKIRSTKLEDSAMYFCASRRTSGSSYEQYFGPGTRLTVT.

The CDR3 DNA reads as TGCAGTGCTAGGGGGGTGACAGGGCTAAACACTGAAGCTTTCTTT. This gives the protein CSARGVTGLNTEAFF. This sequence joins TRBV20-1 and TRBJ1-1; 7 nucleotides match TRBD1. The CDR3 has 15 residues. V shed 3 bases, J shed 2 bases, and the junction held 9 bases outside the gene matches. Germline loops: CDR1 DFQATT, CDR2 SNEGSKA (reference sequence).

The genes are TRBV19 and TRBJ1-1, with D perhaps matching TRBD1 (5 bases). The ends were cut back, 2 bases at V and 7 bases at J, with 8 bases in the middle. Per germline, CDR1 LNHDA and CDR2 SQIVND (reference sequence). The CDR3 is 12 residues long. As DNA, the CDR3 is TGTGCCAGTAGTATAAACCAGGGTGAAGCTTTCTTT. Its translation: CASSINQGEAFF.

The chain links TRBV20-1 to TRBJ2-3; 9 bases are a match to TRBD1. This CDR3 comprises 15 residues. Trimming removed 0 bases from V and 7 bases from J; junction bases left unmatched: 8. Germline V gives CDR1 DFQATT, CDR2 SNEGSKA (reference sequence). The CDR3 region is CSARDTGQGPHTQYF. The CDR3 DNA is TGCAGTGCTAGAGATACGGGACAGGGTCCTCATACGCAGTATTTT.

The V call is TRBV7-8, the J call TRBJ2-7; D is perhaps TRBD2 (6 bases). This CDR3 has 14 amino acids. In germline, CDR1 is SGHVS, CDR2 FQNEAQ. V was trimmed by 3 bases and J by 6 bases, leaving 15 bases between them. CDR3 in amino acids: CASSFNGEVAEQYF. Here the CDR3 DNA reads TGTGCCAGCAGCTTCAACGGGGAGGTGGCCGAGCAGTACTTC. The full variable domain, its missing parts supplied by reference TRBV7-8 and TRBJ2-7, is GAGVSQSPRYKVAKRGQDVALRCDPISGHVSLFWYQQALGQGPEFLTYFQNEAQLDKSGLPSDRFFAERPEGSVSTLKIQRTQQEDSAVYLCASSFNGEVAEQYFGPGTRLTVT.

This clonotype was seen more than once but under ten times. The CDR3 bases are TGCAGTGCTATAGAAAGGGCAGATCAGCCCCAGCATTTT. Translating gives CSAIERADQPQHF. The chain is built from TRBV20-1 and TRBJ1-5; no clear D gene. The CDR3 has 13 residues. Germline CDR1 DFQATT, CDR2 SNEGSKA (reference sequence). The ends were cut back, 4 bases at V and 5 bases at J, with 12 bases in the middle.

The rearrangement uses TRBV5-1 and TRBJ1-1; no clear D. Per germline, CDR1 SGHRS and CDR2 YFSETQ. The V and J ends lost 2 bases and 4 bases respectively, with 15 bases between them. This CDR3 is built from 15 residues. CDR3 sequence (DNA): TGCGCCAGCAGCTTACGACAATCCCTGGGCACTGAAGCTTTCTTT. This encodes CASSLRQSLGTEAFF.

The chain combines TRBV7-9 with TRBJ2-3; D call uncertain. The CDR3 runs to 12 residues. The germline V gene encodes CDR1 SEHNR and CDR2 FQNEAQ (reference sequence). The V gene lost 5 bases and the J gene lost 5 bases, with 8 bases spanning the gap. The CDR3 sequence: CASSLVGDTQYF. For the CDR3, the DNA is TGTGCCAGCAGCCTGGTAGGAGATACGCAGTATTTT.

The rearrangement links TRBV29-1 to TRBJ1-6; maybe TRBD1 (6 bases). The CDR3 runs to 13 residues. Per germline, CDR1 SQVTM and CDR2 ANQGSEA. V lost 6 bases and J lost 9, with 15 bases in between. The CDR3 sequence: CSVGQRVGSPLHF. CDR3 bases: TGCAGCGTAGGACAGCGGGTTGGTTCACCCCTCCACTTT.

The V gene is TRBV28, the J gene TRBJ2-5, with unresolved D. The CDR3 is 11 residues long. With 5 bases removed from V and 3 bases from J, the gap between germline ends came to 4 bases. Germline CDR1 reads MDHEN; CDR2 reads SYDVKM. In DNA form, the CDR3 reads TGTGCCAGCAGTAGAAAAGAGACCCAGTACTTC. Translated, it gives CASSRKETQYF.

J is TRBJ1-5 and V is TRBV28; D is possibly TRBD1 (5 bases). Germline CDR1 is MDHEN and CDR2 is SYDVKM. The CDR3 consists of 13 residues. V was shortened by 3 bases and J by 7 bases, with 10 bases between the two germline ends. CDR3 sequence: CASSFWQGQPQHF. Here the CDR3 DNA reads TGTGCCAGCAGTTTTTGGCAGGGCCAGCCCCAGCATTTT.

The DNA of the CDR3 is TGTGCCAGCAGTGAAGGGGGACAGGGAGGCTACACCTTC. Translating it yields CASSEGGQGGYTF. V and J are TRBV6-1 and TRBJ1-2, with TRBD1 identical over 9 bases. This CDR3 region has 13 residues. From germline, CDR1 is MNHNS and CDR2 SASEGT. V gave up 1 base and J gave up 8 bases; unmatched junction bases: 2.

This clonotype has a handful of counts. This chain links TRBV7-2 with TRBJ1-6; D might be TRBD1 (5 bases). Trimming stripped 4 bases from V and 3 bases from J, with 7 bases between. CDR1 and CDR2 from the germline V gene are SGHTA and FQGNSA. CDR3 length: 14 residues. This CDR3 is CASSSDSYNSPLHF. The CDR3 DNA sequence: TGTGCCAGCAGCTCCGACAGCTATAATTCACCCCTCCACTTT.